Presented here are 16 T cell receptor beta chains from one specimen sequenced in a study of technical replicates of blood from a handful of donors. Measured with immunoSEQ multiplex PCR; TCRdb has only the in-frame clones, and not every one. Of roughly 70,000 clones in the sample, 91% were seen once. What was sequenced was PBMCs. Receptors were obtained from a human donor in good health. Some clones in this sample may be carry-over from other donors' samples.

This clone was detected only once. This chain connects TRBV5-6 to TRBJ1-2; D not resolved. The CDR3 is made up of 17 amino acids. Germline-derived CDR1 and CDR2 are SGHDT and YYEEEE. V lost 2 bases and J lost 0, with 17 bases in between. CDR3 in DNA: TGTGCCAGCAGCTTAGACTTAGGGCGGGGAACTAACTATGGCTACACCTTC. Its protein is CASSLDLGRGTNYGYTF.

This rearrangement joins TRBV30 to TRBJ1-3, with D maybe TRBD1 (6 bases). CDR3 length: 15 amino acids. In germline, CDR1 is GTSNPN, CDR2 SVGIG (reference sequence). Trimming took off 4 bases at V and 0 bases at J, with 13 bases between the two ends. The CDR3 coding sequence is TGTGCCTGGAATCTGGACAGAGACTCTGGAAACACCATATATTTT. This codes for CAWNLDRDSGNTIYF.

The chain joins TRBV5-6 to TRBJ2-7; TRBD2 agrees at 10 bases. With V trimmed by 1 base and J by 5 bases, 6 bases remained unmatched. Per the germline V gene, CDR1 is SGHDT and CDR2 is YYEEEE. The length of the CDR3 is 15 residues. The CDR3 coding sequence is TGTGCCAGCAGCTTGAGGCCTAGCGGGGGCCACGAGCAGTACTTC. It is translated as CASSLRPSGGHEQYF.

J is TRBJ2-7 and V is TRBV6-5; 7 nucleotides line up with TRBD1. Trimming took 6 bases from V and 1 from J; bases not matched to a gene: 9. The CDR3 has 15 amino acids. Per the germline V gene, CDR1 is MNHEY and CDR2 is SVGAGI. The CDR3 bases are TGTGCCAGCAGGCTCACAGGGGTCCTATCCTACGAGCAGTACTTC. Protein product: CASRLTGVLSYEQYF.

This rearrangement joins TRBV2 to TRBJ2-3; D not certain. CDR1 SNHLY and CDR2 FYNNEI come from the germline V gene. V was shortened by 3 bases and J by 1 base, with 14 bases between the two germline ends. This CDR3 is built from 16 residues. The CDR3 sequence is CASSEGTLPGTDTQYF. CDR3 coding DNA: TGTGCCAGCAGTGAGGGCACGTTGCCGGGCACAGATACGCAGTATTTT.

The genes are TRBV7-6 and TRBJ2-7; D may be TRBD2 (6 bases). There are 15 residues in the CDR3. The V end lost 5 bases, the J end lost 6 bases, and 20 bases lay between the germline ends. Germline-derived CDR1 and CDR2 are SGHVS and FNYEAQ. The CDR3 DNA reads TGTGCCAGCAGCAGCCTCGTGGGGGGTAGCCCCGAGCAGTACTTC. Protein sequence: CASSSLVGGSPEQYF.

The chain links TRBV18 to TRBJ2-1; D is uncertain. This CDR3 has 12 amino acids. Trimming shortened V by 2 bases and J by 7 bases, and 6 bases separated the two germline ends. CDR1 and CDR2 (germline): KGHSH, LQKENI. Written as DNA, the CDR3 is TGTGCCAGCTCACCAGTCGGTAATGAGCAGTTCTTC. As protein: CASSPVGNEQFF.

The chain couples TRBV19 to TRBJ2-3, with 7 nucleotides matching TRBD2. The V gene end was trimmed by 5 bases and the J gene end by 4 bases; junction bases not matched to a gene: 9. Germline CDR1 and CDR2: LNHDA and SQIVND (reference sequence). The CDR3 contains 15 residues. Here the CDR3 DNA reads TGTGCCAGTAGTCACCTAGCGGCCGGGGCAGATACGCAGTATTTT. Protein product: CASSHLAAGADTQYF.

V usage is TRBV9 and J usage is TRBJ1-2; 10 bases map to TRBD1. Looked up from germline, CDR1 is SGDLS and CDR2 is YYNGEE. CDR3 length: 14 residues. V trimming: 3 bases; J trimming: 2 bases; junction bases outside the gene matches: 1. CDR3: CASSATGGNYGYTF. CDR3 bases: TGTGCCAGCAGCGCGACAGGGGGCAACTATGGCTACACCTTC.

The chain couples TRBV5-4 to TRBJ2-3, with TRBD2 matching over 11 bases. This CDR3 has 16 residues. Germline-derived CDR1 and CDR2 are SGHNT and YYREEE (reference sequence). V was pared by 0 bases and J by 1 base, with 1 base of the junction left unmatched. For the CDR3, the DNA is TGTGCCAGCAGCTTGGAGGGACTAGCGGGCACAGATACGCAGTATTTT. Protein: CASSLEGLAGTDTQYF.

The chain carries TRBV7-9 and TRBJ2-1, with 8 bases matching TRBD1. Trimming cost V 1 base and J 7 bases; bases outside gene matches: 6. The CDR3 length is 15 residues. Germline V gene data show CDR1 as SEHNR and CDR2 as FQNEAQ (reference sequence). The CDR3 DNA sequence: TGTGCCAGCAGCTTAGGGACAGGGAGACGGAATGAGCAGTTCTTC. It specifies CASSLGTGRRNEQFF.

The genes are TRBV6-5 and TRBJ2-7, with 7 bases lining up with TRBD1. Germline CDR1 reads MNHEY; CDR2 reads SVGAGI. The CDR3 loop spans 16 amino acids. Trimming at V came to 0 bases and at J to 11 bases, leaving 16 bases not matched to a gene. CDR3: CASSYSRGQTHSAKYF. CDR3 sequence (DNA): TGTGCCAGCAGTTACTCTCGGGGACAGACCCACTCTGCGAAGTACTTC.

The gene calls are TRBV6-4 and TRBJ2-1; TRBD2 agrees at 12 bases. The CDR3 extends over 16 amino acids. The J segment lost 10 bases and the V segment lost 0 bases, leaving 7 bases of the junction unmatched. Germline lookup yields CDR1 MRHNA and CDR2 SNTAGT. The CDR3 is CASSDSPSGGVGEQFF. The CDR3 DNA reads TGTGCCAGCAGTGACTCCCCTAGCGGGGGGGTAGGGGAGCAGTTCTTC.

The chain employs TRBV6-1 and TRBJ2-1, with a tentative D call TRBD2 (5 bases). This CDR3 has 15 amino acids. From germline, CDR1 is MNHNS and CDR2 SASEGT. Deletions cut 2 bases from V and 12 bases from J, with 20 bases between. CDR3 residues: CASSETTNAGARQFF. CDR3 nucleotides: TGTGCCAGCAGTGAAACGACTAATGCGGGCGCGCGGCAGTTCTTC.

The rearrangement uses TRBV7-6 and TRBJ1-1; possibly TRBD1 for D (5 bases). The CDR3 has 14 residues. From germline, CDR1 is SGHVS and CDR2 FNYEAQ. The ends were cut back, 2 bases at V and 4 bases at J, with 11 bases in the middle. CDR3 sequence: CASSLSVQGTEAFF. CDR3 nucleotide sequence: TGTGCCAGCAGCTTATCTGTTCAGGGCACTGAAGCTTTCTTT. Looking up the rest from reference TRBV7-6 and TRBJ1-1 gives the full variable domain: GAGVSQSPRYKVTKRGQDVALRCDPISGHVSLYWYRQALGQGPEFLTYFNYEAQQDKSGLPNDRFSAERPEGSISTLTIQRTEQRDSAMYRCASSLSVQGTEAFFGQGTRLTVV.

This chain uses TRBV15 with TRBJ2-3; 7 nucleotides line up with TRBD1. CDR1 is LNHNV, CDR2 YYDKDF, per germline (reference sequence). V lost 1 base, J lost 4 bases, and 8 bases stayed unmatched. This CDR3 is built from 16 residues. Here the CDR3 DNA reads TGTGCCACCAGCAGAGTGTGGGGACAGAGGGCAGATACGCAGTATTTT. The encoded protein is CATSRVWGQRADTQYF. The full variable domain, rest sourced from reference TRBV15 and TRBJ2-3, is DAMVIQNPRYQVTQFGKPVTLSCSQTLNHNVMYWYQQKSSQAPKLLFHYYDKDFNNEADTPDNFQSRRPNTSFCFLDIRSPGLGDTAMYLCATSRVWGQRADTQYFGPGTRLTVL.